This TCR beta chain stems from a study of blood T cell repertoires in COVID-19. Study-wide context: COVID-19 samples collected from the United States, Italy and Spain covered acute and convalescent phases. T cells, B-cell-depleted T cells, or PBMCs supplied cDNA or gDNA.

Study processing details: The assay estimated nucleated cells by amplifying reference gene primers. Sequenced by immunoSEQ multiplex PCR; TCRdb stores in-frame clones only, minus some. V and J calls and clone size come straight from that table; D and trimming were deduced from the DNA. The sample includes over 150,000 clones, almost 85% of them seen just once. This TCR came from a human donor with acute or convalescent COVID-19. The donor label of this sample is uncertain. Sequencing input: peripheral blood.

The CDR3 spells CASSVDGLARETQYF. The DNA for the CDR3 is TGTGCCAGCAGCGTAGACGGACTAGCGCGGGAGACCCAGTACTTC. V gene TRBV9 combines with J gene TRBJ2-5; 9 bases are a match to TRBD2. This CDR3 contains 15 residues. Germline V CDR1 and CDR2: SGDLS, YYNGEE. V lost 0 bases and J lost 5; bases outside the gene matches: 5.